This TCR beta chain was sequenced in a study of metastatic and nonmetastatic thyroid tumors. The overall study: Malignant and benign thyroid patients had repertoires compared in peripheral blood and tumor or nodule tissue.

TCRdb redid the clone calls on the PCR reads using MiXCR. The table records 20,000 to 30,000 clones, about an eighth of them present only once. This clone was found a few times. At one end, the junction sequence differs from germline, possibly due to a read error. Patients had received no treatment of any kind before thyroid surgery. The CDR3 runs 16 residues. The V gene's germline CDR1 is MNHNS and CDR2 SASEGT. The V call is TRBV6-1, the J call TRBJ1-5; unclear D gene. The sequencing input was blood. This TCR was recovered from a female donor with papillary thyroid cancer or a benign thyroid nodule (not recorded which). Some clones in this sample may be carry-over from other donors' samples. The CDR3 DNA sequence: TGTGTCAGCAGTGTTTCGCGGGGTTCGAGCAATCAGCCCCAGCATTTT. This sequence encodes CVSSVSRGSSNQPQHF.